The 10 T cell receptor beta chains given below trace back to one sample, sequenced in a study of blood T cell repertoires in COVID-19. TCRdb's table, derived via immunoSEQ multiplex PCR, lists solely in-frame clones and lacks some. The table shows 90,000 to 100,000 clones, with approximately 83% occurring only once. The source material was peripheral blood. Receptor source: a man aged 60-69 years with acute or convalescent COVID-19.

This sequence joins TRBV9 and TRBJ1-1; D not resolved. The CDR3 sequence is 16 residues long. Trimming removed 4 bases from V and 1 base from J, with 17 bases in between. Germline CDR1 SGDLS, CDR2 YYNGEE. CDR3 coding DNA: TGTGCCAGCAGCAGAGGAGGCATAGGGCCGAACACTGAAGCTTTCTTT. Its translation is CASSRGGIGPNTEAFF.

The J gene is TRBJ1-2, the V gene TRBV7-2; D is uncertain. CDR3 length: 13 amino acids. Deletions cut 1 base from V and 1 base from J, with 4 bases between. Germline V gene sequence: CDR1 SGHTA, CDR2 FQGNSA. DNA for the CDR3: TGTGCCAGCAGCTTAGACAGTAACTATGGCTACACCTTC. It is translated as CASSLDSNYGYTF.

This clone has only a few counts. The chain carries TRBV6-1 and TRBJ1-3; D uncertain. With 3 bases removed from V and 8 bases from J, the gap between germline ends came to 11 bases. Germline V gene lookup returns CDR1 MNHNS and CDR2 SASEGT. The CDR3 is 13 amino acids. DNA for the CDR3: TGTGCCAGCAGTGAGCGAGGGTCGGACACCATATATTTT. It codes for CASSERGSDTIYF.

This clone was counted only a few times. The V call is TRBV6-5, the J call TRBJ1-2; weak D call: TRBD1 (6 bases). V lost 2 bases to trimming and J lost 8 bases, with 12 bases between them. Germline-derived CDR1 and CDR2 are MNHEY and SVGAGI. The CDR3 loop spans 13 amino acids. The CDR3 coding sequence is TGTGCCAGCAGTTACGCGCAGGGGAGAGGCTACACCTTC. This translates into CASSYAQGRGYTF.

This clone was observed a single time. The rearrangement links TRBV5-1 to TRBJ2-5, with D tentatively TRBD2 (5 bases). The CDR3 totals 15 residues. The V gene's germline CDR1 is SGHRS and CDR2 YFSETQ. Trimming left V 4 bases short and J 5 bases short, with 18 bases between. CDR3 DNA: TGCGCCAGCAGCGGCGGACTCCTCCGGCAGGAGACCCAGTACTTC. As protein: CASSGGLLRQETQYF. Supplemented by reference TRBV5-1 and TRBJ2-5, the full variable domain reads KAGVTQTPRYLIKTRGQQVTLSCSPISGHRSVSWYQQTPGQGLQFLFEYFSETQRNKGNFPGRFSGRQFSNSRSEMNVSTLELGDSALYLCASSGGLLRQETQYFGPGTRLLVL.

The V call is TRBV10-3, the J call TRBJ2-1, with D maybe TRBD2 (5 bases). Germline CDR1 is ENHRY and CDR2 is SYGVKD. CDR3 length equals 18 residues. Trimming took 3 bases from V and 0 from J, leaving 18 bases between them. CDR3 in amino acids: CAISDPEGTPSSYNEQFF. The CDR3 DNA sequence: TGTGCCATCAGTGATCCCGAGGGCACTCCGAGCTCCTACAATGAGCAGTTCTTC.

The V gene is TRBV30, the J gene TRBJ1-1, with TRBD1 matching over 11 bases. The CDR3 is 16 amino acids. Germline values: CDR1 GTSNPN, CDR2 SVGIG (reference sequence). Unmatched junction bases numbered 10, after V lost 2 bases and J lost 5 bases. CDR3 protein: CAWSPIGQGALTEAFF. The DNA for the CDR3 is TGTGCCTGGAGTCCGATCGGACAGGGGGCTCTAACTGAAGCTTTCTTT.

The V gene is TRBV19, the J gene TRBJ1-4; TRBD1 might be the D (6 bases). Germline V lookup: CDR1 LNHDA, CDR2 SQIVND (reference sequence). This CDR3 has 14 amino acids. Trimming pared 4 bases from V and 8 bases from J, leaving 14 bases between. CDR3 protein: CASSNLDRGEKLFF. The CDR3 bases are TGTGCCAGTAGTAATCTGGACAGAGGGGAAAAACTGTTTTTT.

The J gene is TRBJ2-1, the V gene TRBV13; 11 nucleotides align to TRBD2. CDR3 length equals 17 residues. Trimming took 3 bases from V and 7 from J; bases not matched to a gene: 11. CDR1 is PRHDT and CDR2 is FYEKMQ in the germline V gene (reference sequence). The CDR3 region has the DNA TGTGCCAGCAGCTTCAAATTGACTAGCGGGATTACTAATGAGCAGTTCTTC. Translation gives CASSFKLTSGITNEQFF.

With respect to this clone: A read error may produce the germline difference seen at one junction end. This sequence joins TRBV18 and TRBJ2-7, with 8 bases identical to TRBD1. CDR3 length equals 14 residues. The germline gives CDR1 KGHSH, CDR2 LQKENI. The CDR3 is CASSPQGDAYEQYF. Here the CDR3 DNA reads TGTGCCAGCTCCCCACAGGGGGACGCCTACGAGCAGTACTTC.